Below, one T cell receptor (beta chain) is given with its context. These data come from a study of regulatory T cells in long-lasting Graves disease. Library construction for TCR beta used iRepertoire HTBI primers and Arm-PCR of CDR3 regions. TCRdb re-called the multiplex PCR reads with MiXCR, one entry per CDR3 protein. Of 350,000 to 500,000 distinct CDR3 sequences detected, 14% appear once; the ten largest clones hold approximately 17%. Indicated time point: newly diagnosed GD, antithyroid drugs for less than 3 months. RNA from PBMCs was the source of the TCR library. The sample was also reused in another study, on T cells in Graves' hyperthyroidism and ophthalmopathy.

Sample: peripheral blood mononuclear cells (PBMCs), taken at new diagnosis, from a patient treated with antithyroid drugs. The TCR was taken from a woman in her forties or fifties with Graves disease.

Here the CDR3 reads CASSAYNRDEQFF. The CDR3 DNA sequence: TGTGCCAGCAGCGCTTATAATAGGGATGAGCAGTTCTTC. The chain joins TRBV7-2 to TRBJ2-1, with D hard to call. This CDR3 is built from 13 residues. V shed 5 bases and J shed 8 bases, with 13 bases lying between them. Germline-derived CDR1 and CDR2 are SGHTA and FQGNSA.